One and the same sample provided the 21 T cell receptor beta chains below, sequenced in a study of blood T cell repertoires in COVID-19. Some clones are missing from TCRdb's copy, which holds only in-frame ones; the method was immunoSEQ multiplex PCR. This table has more than 95,000 clones, more than 80% appearing once. Sample: peripheral blood. The receptor source for this set is a human donor in a cohort sampled during active COVID-19.

Concerning this clone itself: Distinct nucleotide sequences in the sample also encode this CDR3. The rearrangement links TRBV7-9 to TRBJ2-7, with a tentative D call TRBD1 (6 bases). The CDR3 sequence is 12 residues long. Germline values: CDR1 SEHNR, CDR2 FQNEAQ (reference sequence). Trimming cost V 2 bases and J 4 bases, with 6 bases left between them. The CDR3 nucleotides read TGTGCCAGCAGCTTACAGGGGTACGAGCAGTACTTC. It is translated as CASSLQGYEQYF.

The chain uses TRBV5-4 and TRBJ1-1, with 10 bases identical to TRBD1. Germline CDR1 and CDR2: SGHNT and YYREEE (reference sequence). This CDR3 contains 16 residues. V shed 4 bases and J 1 base; nucleotides not matched to a gene: 7. This CDR3 reads CASSPTGGSWNTEAFF. The CDR3 bases are TGTGCCAGCAGCCCGACAGGGGGCTCGTGGAACACTGAAGCTTTCTTT.

The chain is built from TRBV20-1 and TRBJ1-2, with D hard to call. Germline assignment: CDR1 DFQATT and CDR2 SNEGSKA (reference sequence). Between the trimmed V and J ends, which lost 3 bases and 2 bases, there was a span of 10 bases. This CDR3 region has 13 residues. The CDR3 here is CSASLQRNYGYTF. CDR3 nucleotide sequence: TGCAGTGCTAGTTTACAGAGAAACTATGGCTACACCTTC.

This sequence joins TRBV6-4 and TRBJ1-6, with TRBD1 as a possible D gene (5 bases). The CDR3 sequence is 10 residues long. Between the trimmed V and J ends, which lost 9 bases and 9 bases, there was a span of 6 bases. Germline CDR1 and CDR2: MRHNA and SNTAGT. The CDR3 DNA sequence: TGTGCCAGGGGGGGTTCACCCCTCCACTTT. Translating gives CARGGSPLHF.

The chain carries TRBV28 and TRBJ1-6, with a weak D call TRBD1 (5 bases). V was shortened by 5 bases and J by 7 bases, with 24 bases between the two germline ends. CDR3 length: 18 amino acids. The germline CDR1 and CDR2 sequences are MDHEN and SYDVKM. The CDR3 reads CASSPSSGPGEWNSPLHF. The CDR3 DNA follows: TGTGCCAGCAGTCCCTCATCGGGCCCGGGGGAGTGGAATTCACCCCTCCACTTT.

The J gene is TRBJ2-3, the V gene TRBV6-1, with D maybe TRBD1 (5 bases). Trimming removed 4 bases at V and 0 bases at J, with 17 bases between. CDR3 length: 17 amino acids. Germline CDR1 and CDR2: MNHNS and SASEGT. This chain's CDR3 is CASSGDGAGTSTDTQYF. The CDR3 region has the DNA TGTGCCAGCAGTGGGGATGGGGCAGGTACTAGCACAGATACGCAGTATTTT.

This clone was observed a handful of times. V gene TRBV19 combines with J gene TRBJ1-5; tentatively, D is TRBD1 (5 bases). Deletions cut 0 bases from V and 2 bases from J, with 8 bases between. This CDR3 is 15 amino acids long. Germline-derived CDR1 and CDR2 are LNHDA and SQIVND (reference sequence). CDR3 region: CASSIEGQGNQPQHF. The CDR3 DNA sequence: TGTGCCAGTAGTATAGAGGGGCAGGGCAATCAGCCCCAGCATTTT.

The CDR3 region is CASSLSISGQETQYF. Written as DNA, the CDR3 is TGCGCCAGCAGCTTGAGTATATCGGGGCAAGAGACCCAGTACTTC. The genes are TRBV5-1 and TRBJ2-5, with a tentative D call TRBD2 (5 bases). This CDR3 has 15 residues. The V gene lost 1 base and the J gene lost 2 bases, with 12 bases spanning the gap. Germline V gene lookup returns CDR1 SGHRS and CDR2 YFSETQ.

The chain joins TRBV2 to TRBJ2-1; TRBD2 might be the D (7 bases). This CDR3 is built from 16 residues. From germline, CDR1 is SNHLY and CDR2 FYNNEI. V was cut by 7 bases and J by 5 bases, with 21 bases left in between. CDR3 amino acids: CASNPRRRGANNEQFF. The CDR3 bases are TGTGCCAGCAATCCTCGCCGCCGGGGGGCTAACAATGAGCAGTTCTTC.

This clone has only a few counts. This sequence joins TRBV9 and TRBJ1-3; the match to TRBD1 covers 7 bases. The J segment lost 2 bases and the V segment lost 6 bases, leaving 8 bases of the junction unmatched. Germline CDR1 reads SGDLS; CDR2 reads YYNGEE. This CDR3 contains 15 residues. The CDR3 loop reads CASKQGTGPGNTIYF. The CDR3 DNA reads TGTGCCAGCAAACAGGGGACGGGGCCTGGAAACACCATATATTTT.

The V and J genes are TRBV18 and TRBJ2-1; 9 nucleotides line up with TRBD2. Germline trimming cut 0 bases from V and 7 bases from J; bases unmatched to any gene: 4. Per the germline V gene, CDR1 is KGHSH and CDR2 is LQKENI. The CDR3 is 15 residues long. This CDR3 reads CASSPPGLAINEQFF. The CDR3 coding sequence is TGTGCCAGCTCACCACCGGGACTAGCTATTAATGAGCAGTTCTTC.

This clone has a handful of counts. The chain joins TRBV4-1 to TRBJ1-4; a possible D gene is TRBD1 (5 bases). Germline V gives CDR1 MGHRA, CDR2 YSYEKL. The CDR3 totals 16 residues. Trimming took 0 bases from V and 10 from J, leaving 18 bases between them. The CDR3 here is CASSQDQAAGRGKLFF. The CDR3 nucleotides read TGCGCCAGCAGCCAAGATCAAGCGGCAGGGAGGGGAAAACTGTTTTTT.

This chain links TRBV7-2 with TRBJ2-3; maybe TRBD2 (6 bases). Trimming shortened V by 1 base and J by 2 bases, and 10 bases separated the two germline ends. The CDR3 covers 15 residues. Per germline, CDR1 SGHTA and CDR2 FQGNSA. The DNA of the CDR3 is TGTGCCAGCAGCTTAGTAGCGGCCTACACAGATACGCAGTATTTT. As protein: CASSLVAAYTDTQYF. Complete variable domain (other parts from reference TRBV7-2 and TRBJ2-3): GAGVSQSPSNKVTEKGKDVELRCDPISGHTALYWYRQSLGQGLEFLIYFQGNSAPDKSGLPSDRFSAERTGGSVSTLTIQRTQQEDSAVYLCASSLVAAYTDTQYFGPGTRLTVL.

This clone was picked up many times. In DNA form, the CDR3 reads TGTGCCAGCAAGGACAGGGCGTGGGATTCACCCCTCCACTTT. Residues: CASKDRAWDSPLHF. The J gene is TRBJ1-6, the V gene TRBV2; TRBD1 agrees at 8 bases. CDR1 SNHLY and CDR2 FYNNEI come from the germline V gene. This CDR3 contains 14 residues. With V trimmed by 7 bases and J by 8 bases, 7 bases remained unmatched.

The rearrangement joins TRBV3-1 (or the pseudogene TRBV3-2) to TRBJ1-2; D unclear. CDR1 and CDR2 (germline): LGHDT, YNNKEL (reference sequence). The V and J ends lost 0 bases and 3 bases respectively, with 5 bases between them. The CDR3 loop spans 13 amino acids. The CDR3 reads CASSQEIDYGYTF. The DNA for the CDR3 is TGTGCCAGCAGCCAAGAGATAGACTATGGCTACACCTTC.

This clone appeared once. The CDR3 sequence is CASSVGGAGEAFF. DNA of the CDR3: TGTGCCAGCAGCGTCGGGGGGGCAGGTGAAGCTTTCTTT. This chain connects TRBV7-9 to TRBJ1-1; possible D gene TRBD1, 6 bases. CDR1 is SEHNR, CDR2 FQNEAQ, per germline (reference sequence). The CDR3 is 13 amino acids. V was pared by 5 bases and J by 7 bases, with 14 bases between.

V and J are TRBV3-1 (or the pseudogene TRBV3-2) and TRBJ1-4; no reliable D call. CDR3 length equals 14 residues. Germline CDR1 and CDR2: LGHDT and YNNKEL (reference sequence). The V and J ends lost 1 base and 5 bases respectively, with 8 bases between them. The CDR3 sequence: CASSQGMENEKLFF. The DNA for the CDR3 is TGTGCCAGCAGCCAAGGGATGGAGAATGAAAAACTGTTTTTT.

The chain couples TRBV18 to TRBJ1-3, with D tentatively TRBD1 (6 bases). The CDR3 runs 15 residues. Germline V gives CDR1 KGHSH, CDR2 LQKENI. The V end was cut by 3 bases, the J end by 0 bases, with 9 bases between. The CDR3 protein is CASSPRTDSGNTIYF. Here the CDR3 DNA reads TGTGCCAGCTCACCGCGGACAGACTCTGGAAACACCATATATTTT.

The rearrangement links TRBV6-6 to TRBJ1-1; 11 bases line up with TRBD1. The J segment lost 5 bases and the V segment lost 5 bases, leaving 10 bases of the junction unmatched. The CDR3 has 16 amino acids. The germline V gene encodes CDR1 MNHNY and CDR2 SVGAGI (reference sequence). This CDR3 is CASSPASGTGGTEAFF. CDR3 DNA: TGTGCCAGCAGTCCCGCCTCCGGGACAGGGGGTACTGAAGCTTTCTTT.

J is TRBJ1-6 and V is TRBV4-2, with 7 bases aligning to TRBD1. The CDR3 totals 14 residues. The germline CDR1 and CDR2 sequences are LGHNA and YNFKEQ. The V gene end was trimmed by 4 bases and the J gene end by 6 bases; junction bases not matched to a gene: 3. CDR3 protein: CASSPGQVNSPLHF. The DNA for the CDR3 is TGTGCCAGCAGCCCAGGACAGGTTAATTCACCCCTCCACTTT.

The chain uses TRBV9 and TRBJ2-7; D is uncertain. Germline V CDR1 and CDR2: SGDLS, YYNGEE. With 0 bases removed from V and 1 base from J, the gap between germline ends came to 5 bases. The length of the CDR3 is 13 residues. CDR3 region: CASSVESSYEQYF. The CDR3 bases are TGTGCCAGCAGCGTAGAATCTTCCTACGAGCAGTACTTC.